This TCR beta chain was documented in a study of cytomegalovirus exposure and HLA in healthy donors. Remarks on this clone: Its antigen remains unknown.

Trimming pared 8 bases from V and 8 bases from J, leaving 16 bases between. CDR3 length equals 13 residues. Germline V gives CDR1 MNHEY, CDR2 SVGAGI. General study results and limits: Sequencing depth across donors, presence/absence analyses assumed, was roughly uniform.

Amplification used 60 Vbeta primers and 13 Jbeta primers. The repertoire was sequenced with immunoSEQ multiplex PCR; TCRdb's copy has only in-frame clones and lacks some. The sample shows about 90,000 clones, roughly 80% of them seen only once. The J gene is TRBJ2-1, the V gene TRBV6-5; TRBD2 is a possible D gene (5 bases). Input material: PBMCs. The source is a man in his late teens or twenties in good health and CMV-seronegative. The CDR3 nucleotides read TGTGCCAGCCACCAGCCTGGAGGCCATGAGCAGTTCTTC. The encoded protein is CASHQPGGHEQFF.